This record concerns one TCR beta chain sequence. These data are taken from a study of blood T cell repertoires in COVID-19. Here immunoSEQ multiplex PCR was the method, and the copy in TCRdb shows in-frame clones only, minus some. The data contain roughly 250,000 clones, 85% to 90% of them singletons. Germline trimming cut 5 bases from V and 6 bases from J; bases unmatched to any gene: 7. The CDR3 extends over 14 amino acids. Germline V gives CDR1 LNHDA, CDR2 SQIVND (reference sequence). Material for sequencing was peripheral blood. The TCR sequence derives from a middle-aged woman with acute or convalescent COVID-19. This rearrangement joins TRBV19 to TRBJ2-4; 7 positions agree with TRBD1. CDR3 in amino acids: CASSVDRVGNIQYF. In DNA form, the CDR3 reads TGTGCCAGTAGTGTCGACAGGGTCGGAAACATTCAGTACTTC.